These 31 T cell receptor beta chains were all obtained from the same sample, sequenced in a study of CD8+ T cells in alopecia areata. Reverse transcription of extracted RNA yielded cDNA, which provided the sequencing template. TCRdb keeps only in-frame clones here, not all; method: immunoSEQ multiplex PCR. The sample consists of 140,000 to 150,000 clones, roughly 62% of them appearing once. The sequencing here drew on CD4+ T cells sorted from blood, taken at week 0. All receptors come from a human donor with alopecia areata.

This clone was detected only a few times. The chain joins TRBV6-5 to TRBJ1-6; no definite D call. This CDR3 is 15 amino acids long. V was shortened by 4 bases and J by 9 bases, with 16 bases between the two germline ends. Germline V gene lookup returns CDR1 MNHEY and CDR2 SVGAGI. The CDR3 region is CASSFRGESLSPLHF. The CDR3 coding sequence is TGTGCCAGCAGTTTTCGGGGAGAAAGTCTTTCACCCCTCCACTTT.

This CDR3 is CASSQDPSGWKNIQYF. CDR3 bases: TGTGCCAGCAGCCAAGATCCGAGTGGCTGGAAAAACATTCAGTACTTC. The chain carries TRBV4-2 and TRBJ2-4; D gene ambiguous. CDR3 length: 16 residues. The ends were cut back, 0 bases at V and 4 bases at J, with 13 bases in the middle. From germline, CDR1 is LGHNA and CDR2 YNFKEQ.

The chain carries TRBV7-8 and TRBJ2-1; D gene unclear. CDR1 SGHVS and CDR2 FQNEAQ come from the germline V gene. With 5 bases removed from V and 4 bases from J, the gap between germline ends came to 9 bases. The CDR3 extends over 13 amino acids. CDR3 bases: TGTGCCAGCAGCGTATCCGAGTACAATGAGCAGTTCTTC. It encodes CASSVSEYNEQFF.

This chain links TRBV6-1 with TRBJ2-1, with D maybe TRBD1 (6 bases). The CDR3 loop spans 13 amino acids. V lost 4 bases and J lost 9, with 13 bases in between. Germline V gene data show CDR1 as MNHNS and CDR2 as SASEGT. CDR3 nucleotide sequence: TGTGCCAGCAGTGTGGGGGCCCGGGGTGAGCAGTTCTTC. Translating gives CASSVGARGEQFF.

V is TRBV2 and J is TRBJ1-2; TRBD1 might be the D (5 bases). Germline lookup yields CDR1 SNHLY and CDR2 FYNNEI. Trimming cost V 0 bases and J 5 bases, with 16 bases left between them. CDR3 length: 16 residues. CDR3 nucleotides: TGTGCCAGCAGTGAAGCGCTGGCAGGGTTAGGTTATGGCTACACCTTC. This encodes CASSEALAGLGYGYTF.

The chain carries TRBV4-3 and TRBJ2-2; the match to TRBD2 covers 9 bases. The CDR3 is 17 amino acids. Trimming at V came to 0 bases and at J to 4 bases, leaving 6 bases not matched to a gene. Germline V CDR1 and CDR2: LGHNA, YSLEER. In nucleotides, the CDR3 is TGCGCCAGCAGCCAAGAGTGGCGGGGGGGCCTCACCGGGGAGCTGTTTTTT. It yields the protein CASSQEWRGGLTGELFF.

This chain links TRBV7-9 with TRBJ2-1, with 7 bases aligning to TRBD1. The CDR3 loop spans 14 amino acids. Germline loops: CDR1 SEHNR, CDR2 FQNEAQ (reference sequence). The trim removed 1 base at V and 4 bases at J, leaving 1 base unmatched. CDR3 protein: CASSLGQGYNEQFF. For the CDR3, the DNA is TGTGCCAGCAGCTTAGGACAGGGTTACAATGAGCAGTTCTTC.

The CDR3 sequence: CASRRGQGYEQYF. As DNA, the CDR3 is TGTGCCAGCAGACGCGGACAGGGCTACGAGCAGTACTTC. The chain couples TRBV6-6 to TRBJ2-7; 8 nucleotides line up with TRBD1. This CDR3 spans 13 amino acids. With V trimmed by 6 bases and J by 3 bases, 4 bases remained unmatched. Germline V gives CDR1 MNHNY, CDR2 SVGAGI (reference sequence).

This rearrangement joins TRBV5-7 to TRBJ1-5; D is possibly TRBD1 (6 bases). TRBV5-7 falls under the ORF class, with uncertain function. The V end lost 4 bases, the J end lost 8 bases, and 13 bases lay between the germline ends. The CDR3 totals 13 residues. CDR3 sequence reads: CASSLQGGKPQHF. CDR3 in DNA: TGTGCCAGCAGCCTACAGGGAGGGAAGCCCCAGCATTTT.

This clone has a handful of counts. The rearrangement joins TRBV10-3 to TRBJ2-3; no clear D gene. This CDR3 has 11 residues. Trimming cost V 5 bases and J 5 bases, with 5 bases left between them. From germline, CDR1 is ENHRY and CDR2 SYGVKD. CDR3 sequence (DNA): TGTGCCATCAGTCTAGAAGATACGCAGTATTTT. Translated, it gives CAISLEDTQYF.

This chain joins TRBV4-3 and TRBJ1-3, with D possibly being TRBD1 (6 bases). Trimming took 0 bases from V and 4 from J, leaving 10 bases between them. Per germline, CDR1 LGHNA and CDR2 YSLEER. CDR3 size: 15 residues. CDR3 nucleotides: TGCGCCAGCAGCCAAGATCAAGGGGGGGGAAACACCATATATTTT. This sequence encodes CASSQDQGGGNTIYF.

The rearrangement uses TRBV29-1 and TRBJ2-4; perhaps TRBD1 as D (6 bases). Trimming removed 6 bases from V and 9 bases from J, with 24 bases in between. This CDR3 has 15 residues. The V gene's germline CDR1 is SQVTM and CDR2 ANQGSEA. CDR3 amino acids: CSVRRGGTRGGIQYF. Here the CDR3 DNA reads TGCAGCGTCCGACGCGGTGGGACCCGAGGGGGCATTCAGTACTTC.

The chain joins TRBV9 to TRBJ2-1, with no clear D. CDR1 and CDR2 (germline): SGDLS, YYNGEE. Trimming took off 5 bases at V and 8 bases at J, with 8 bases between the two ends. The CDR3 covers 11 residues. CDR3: CASSREDEQFF. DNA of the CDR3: TGTGCCAGCAGTCGTGAGGATGAGCAGTTCTTC.

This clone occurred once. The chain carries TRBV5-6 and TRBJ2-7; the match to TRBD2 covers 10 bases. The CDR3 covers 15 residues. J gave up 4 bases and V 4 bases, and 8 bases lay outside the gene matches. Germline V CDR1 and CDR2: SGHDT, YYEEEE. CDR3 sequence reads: CASSGGTSAAYEQYF. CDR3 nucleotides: TGTGCCAGCAGCGGCGGGACTAGCGCTGCTTACGAGCAGTACTTC.

The CDR3 reads CSVVMGGTEAFF. In nucleotides, the CDR3 is TGCAGCGTTGTTATGGGGGGCACTGAAGCTTTCTTT. This chain uses TRBV29-1 with TRBJ1-1, with a tentative D call TRBD1 (5 bases). This CDR3 region has 12 residues. V was shortened by 4 bases and J by 4 bases, with 10 bases between the two germline ends. Germline CDR1 SQVTM, CDR2 ANQGSEA.

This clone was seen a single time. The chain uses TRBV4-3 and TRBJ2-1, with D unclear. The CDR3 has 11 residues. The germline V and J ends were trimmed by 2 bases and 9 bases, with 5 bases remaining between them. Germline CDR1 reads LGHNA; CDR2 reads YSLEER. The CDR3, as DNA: TGCGCCAGCAGCCAATCGGGTGAGCAGTTCTTC. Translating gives CASSQSGEQFF.

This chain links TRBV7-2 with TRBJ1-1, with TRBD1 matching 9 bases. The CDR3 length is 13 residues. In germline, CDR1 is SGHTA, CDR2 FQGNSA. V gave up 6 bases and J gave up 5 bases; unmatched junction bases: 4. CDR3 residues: CASRGQGKTEAFF. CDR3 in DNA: TGTGCCAGCAGGGGACAGGGAAAAACTGAAGCTTTCTTT.

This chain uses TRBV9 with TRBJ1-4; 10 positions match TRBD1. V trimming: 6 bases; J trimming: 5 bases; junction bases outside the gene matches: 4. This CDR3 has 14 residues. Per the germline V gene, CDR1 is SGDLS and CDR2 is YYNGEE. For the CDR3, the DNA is TGTGCCAGCAACAAGGGACAGGGGAATGAAAAACTGTTTTTT. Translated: CASNKGQGNEKLFF.

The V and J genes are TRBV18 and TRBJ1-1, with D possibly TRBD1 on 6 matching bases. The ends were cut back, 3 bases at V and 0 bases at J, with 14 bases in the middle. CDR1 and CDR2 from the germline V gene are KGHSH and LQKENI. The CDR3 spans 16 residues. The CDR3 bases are TGTGCCAGCTCACCGACAGGCCTCACCGTGAACACTGAAGCTTTCTTT. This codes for CASSPTGLTVNTEAFF.

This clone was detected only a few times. CDR3 amino acids: CASSRSGTVNTEAFF. The CDR3 DNA follows: TGTGCCAGCAGCCGATCCGGGACCGTGAACACTGAAGCTTTCTTT. This chain links TRBV14 with TRBJ1-1, with D tentatively TRBD1 (5 bases). V lost 4 bases to trimming and J lost 0 bases, with 12 bases between them. CDR3 length equals 15 residues. Germline V gene lookup returns CDR1 SGHDN and CDR2 FVKESK.

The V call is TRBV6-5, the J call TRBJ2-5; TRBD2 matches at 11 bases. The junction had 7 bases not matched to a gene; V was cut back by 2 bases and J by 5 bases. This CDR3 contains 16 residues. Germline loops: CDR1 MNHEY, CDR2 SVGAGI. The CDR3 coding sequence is TGTGCCAGCAGTTACCAAACTAGCGGGGGCGGGGAGACCCAGTACTTC. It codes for CASSYQTSGGGETQYF.

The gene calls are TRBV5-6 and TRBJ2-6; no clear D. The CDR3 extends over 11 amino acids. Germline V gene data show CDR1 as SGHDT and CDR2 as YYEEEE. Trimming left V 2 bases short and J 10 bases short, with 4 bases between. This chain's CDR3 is CASSLTNVLTF. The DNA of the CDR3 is TGTGCCAGCAGCTTAACTAACGTCCTGACTTTC.

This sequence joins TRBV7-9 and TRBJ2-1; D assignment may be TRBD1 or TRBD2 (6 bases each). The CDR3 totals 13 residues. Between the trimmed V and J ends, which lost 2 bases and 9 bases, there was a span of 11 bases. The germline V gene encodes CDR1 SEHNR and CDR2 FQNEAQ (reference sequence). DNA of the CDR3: TGTGCCAGCAGCTTAAATGAGGGGGGTGAGCAGTTCTTC. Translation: CASSLNEGGEQFF.

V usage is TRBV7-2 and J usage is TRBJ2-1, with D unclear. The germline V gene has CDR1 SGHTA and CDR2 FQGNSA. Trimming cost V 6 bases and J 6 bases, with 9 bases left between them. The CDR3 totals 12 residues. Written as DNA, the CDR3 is TGTGCCAGCAGTGGTGAGGTCAATGAGCAGTTCTTC. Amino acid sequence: CASSGEVNEQFF. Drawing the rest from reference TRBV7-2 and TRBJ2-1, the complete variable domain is GAGVSQSPSNKVTEKGKDVELRCDPISGHTALYWYRQSLGQGLEFLIYFQGNSAPDKSGLPSDRFSAERTGGSVSTLTIQRTQQEDSAVYLCASSGEVNEQFFGPGTRLTVL.

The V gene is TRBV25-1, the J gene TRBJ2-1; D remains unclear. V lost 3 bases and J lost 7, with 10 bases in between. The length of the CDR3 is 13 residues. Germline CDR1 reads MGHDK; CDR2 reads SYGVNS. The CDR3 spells CASSDSPGNEQFF. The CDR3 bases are TGTGCCAGCAGTGATTCGCCGGGTAATGAGCAGTTCTTC.

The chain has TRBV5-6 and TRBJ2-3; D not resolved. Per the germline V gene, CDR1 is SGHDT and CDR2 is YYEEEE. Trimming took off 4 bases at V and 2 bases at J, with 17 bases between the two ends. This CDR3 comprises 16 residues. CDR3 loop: CASSPTITLYTDTQYF. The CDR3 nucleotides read TGTGCCAGCAGCCCCACGATTACGCTTTACACAGATACGCAGTATTTT.

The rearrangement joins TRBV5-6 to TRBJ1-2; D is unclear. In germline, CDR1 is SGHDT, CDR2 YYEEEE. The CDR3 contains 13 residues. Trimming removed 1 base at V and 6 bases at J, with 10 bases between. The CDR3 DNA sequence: TGTGCCAGCAGCTTGCAAGGACTTCATGGCTACACCTTC. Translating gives CASSLQGLHGYTF.

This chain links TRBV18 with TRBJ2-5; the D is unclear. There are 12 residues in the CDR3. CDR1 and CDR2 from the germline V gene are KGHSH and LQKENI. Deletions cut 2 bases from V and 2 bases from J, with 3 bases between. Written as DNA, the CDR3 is TGTGCCAGCTCACCAACACAAGAGACCCAGTACTTC. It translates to CASSPTQETQYF.

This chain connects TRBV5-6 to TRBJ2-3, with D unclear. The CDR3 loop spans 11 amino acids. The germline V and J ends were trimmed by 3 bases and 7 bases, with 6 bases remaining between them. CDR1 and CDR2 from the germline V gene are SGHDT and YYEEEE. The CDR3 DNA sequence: TGTGCCAGCAGCTATCGCAATACGCAGTATTTT. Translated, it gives CASSYRNTQYF.

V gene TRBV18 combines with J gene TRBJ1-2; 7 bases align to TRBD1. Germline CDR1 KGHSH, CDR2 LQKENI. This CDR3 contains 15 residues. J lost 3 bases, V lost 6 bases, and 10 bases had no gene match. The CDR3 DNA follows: TGTGCCAGCTCTCCCACCGGACAGGAGGACTATGGCTACACCTTC. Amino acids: CASSPTGQEDYGYTF.

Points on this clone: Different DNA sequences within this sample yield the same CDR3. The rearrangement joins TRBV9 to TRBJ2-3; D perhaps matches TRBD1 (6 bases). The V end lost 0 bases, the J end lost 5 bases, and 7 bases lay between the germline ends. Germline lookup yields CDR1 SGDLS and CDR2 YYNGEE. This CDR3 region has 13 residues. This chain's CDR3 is CASSVGGGDTQYF. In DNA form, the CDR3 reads TGTGCCAGCAGCGTAGGAGGGGGAGATACGCAGTATTTT. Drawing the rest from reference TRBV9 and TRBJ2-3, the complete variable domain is DSGVTQTPKHLITATGQRVTLRCSPRSGDLSVYWYQQSLDQGLQFLIQYYNGEERAKGNILERFSAQQFPDLHSELNLSSLELGDSALYFCASSVGGGDTQYFGPGTRLTVL.